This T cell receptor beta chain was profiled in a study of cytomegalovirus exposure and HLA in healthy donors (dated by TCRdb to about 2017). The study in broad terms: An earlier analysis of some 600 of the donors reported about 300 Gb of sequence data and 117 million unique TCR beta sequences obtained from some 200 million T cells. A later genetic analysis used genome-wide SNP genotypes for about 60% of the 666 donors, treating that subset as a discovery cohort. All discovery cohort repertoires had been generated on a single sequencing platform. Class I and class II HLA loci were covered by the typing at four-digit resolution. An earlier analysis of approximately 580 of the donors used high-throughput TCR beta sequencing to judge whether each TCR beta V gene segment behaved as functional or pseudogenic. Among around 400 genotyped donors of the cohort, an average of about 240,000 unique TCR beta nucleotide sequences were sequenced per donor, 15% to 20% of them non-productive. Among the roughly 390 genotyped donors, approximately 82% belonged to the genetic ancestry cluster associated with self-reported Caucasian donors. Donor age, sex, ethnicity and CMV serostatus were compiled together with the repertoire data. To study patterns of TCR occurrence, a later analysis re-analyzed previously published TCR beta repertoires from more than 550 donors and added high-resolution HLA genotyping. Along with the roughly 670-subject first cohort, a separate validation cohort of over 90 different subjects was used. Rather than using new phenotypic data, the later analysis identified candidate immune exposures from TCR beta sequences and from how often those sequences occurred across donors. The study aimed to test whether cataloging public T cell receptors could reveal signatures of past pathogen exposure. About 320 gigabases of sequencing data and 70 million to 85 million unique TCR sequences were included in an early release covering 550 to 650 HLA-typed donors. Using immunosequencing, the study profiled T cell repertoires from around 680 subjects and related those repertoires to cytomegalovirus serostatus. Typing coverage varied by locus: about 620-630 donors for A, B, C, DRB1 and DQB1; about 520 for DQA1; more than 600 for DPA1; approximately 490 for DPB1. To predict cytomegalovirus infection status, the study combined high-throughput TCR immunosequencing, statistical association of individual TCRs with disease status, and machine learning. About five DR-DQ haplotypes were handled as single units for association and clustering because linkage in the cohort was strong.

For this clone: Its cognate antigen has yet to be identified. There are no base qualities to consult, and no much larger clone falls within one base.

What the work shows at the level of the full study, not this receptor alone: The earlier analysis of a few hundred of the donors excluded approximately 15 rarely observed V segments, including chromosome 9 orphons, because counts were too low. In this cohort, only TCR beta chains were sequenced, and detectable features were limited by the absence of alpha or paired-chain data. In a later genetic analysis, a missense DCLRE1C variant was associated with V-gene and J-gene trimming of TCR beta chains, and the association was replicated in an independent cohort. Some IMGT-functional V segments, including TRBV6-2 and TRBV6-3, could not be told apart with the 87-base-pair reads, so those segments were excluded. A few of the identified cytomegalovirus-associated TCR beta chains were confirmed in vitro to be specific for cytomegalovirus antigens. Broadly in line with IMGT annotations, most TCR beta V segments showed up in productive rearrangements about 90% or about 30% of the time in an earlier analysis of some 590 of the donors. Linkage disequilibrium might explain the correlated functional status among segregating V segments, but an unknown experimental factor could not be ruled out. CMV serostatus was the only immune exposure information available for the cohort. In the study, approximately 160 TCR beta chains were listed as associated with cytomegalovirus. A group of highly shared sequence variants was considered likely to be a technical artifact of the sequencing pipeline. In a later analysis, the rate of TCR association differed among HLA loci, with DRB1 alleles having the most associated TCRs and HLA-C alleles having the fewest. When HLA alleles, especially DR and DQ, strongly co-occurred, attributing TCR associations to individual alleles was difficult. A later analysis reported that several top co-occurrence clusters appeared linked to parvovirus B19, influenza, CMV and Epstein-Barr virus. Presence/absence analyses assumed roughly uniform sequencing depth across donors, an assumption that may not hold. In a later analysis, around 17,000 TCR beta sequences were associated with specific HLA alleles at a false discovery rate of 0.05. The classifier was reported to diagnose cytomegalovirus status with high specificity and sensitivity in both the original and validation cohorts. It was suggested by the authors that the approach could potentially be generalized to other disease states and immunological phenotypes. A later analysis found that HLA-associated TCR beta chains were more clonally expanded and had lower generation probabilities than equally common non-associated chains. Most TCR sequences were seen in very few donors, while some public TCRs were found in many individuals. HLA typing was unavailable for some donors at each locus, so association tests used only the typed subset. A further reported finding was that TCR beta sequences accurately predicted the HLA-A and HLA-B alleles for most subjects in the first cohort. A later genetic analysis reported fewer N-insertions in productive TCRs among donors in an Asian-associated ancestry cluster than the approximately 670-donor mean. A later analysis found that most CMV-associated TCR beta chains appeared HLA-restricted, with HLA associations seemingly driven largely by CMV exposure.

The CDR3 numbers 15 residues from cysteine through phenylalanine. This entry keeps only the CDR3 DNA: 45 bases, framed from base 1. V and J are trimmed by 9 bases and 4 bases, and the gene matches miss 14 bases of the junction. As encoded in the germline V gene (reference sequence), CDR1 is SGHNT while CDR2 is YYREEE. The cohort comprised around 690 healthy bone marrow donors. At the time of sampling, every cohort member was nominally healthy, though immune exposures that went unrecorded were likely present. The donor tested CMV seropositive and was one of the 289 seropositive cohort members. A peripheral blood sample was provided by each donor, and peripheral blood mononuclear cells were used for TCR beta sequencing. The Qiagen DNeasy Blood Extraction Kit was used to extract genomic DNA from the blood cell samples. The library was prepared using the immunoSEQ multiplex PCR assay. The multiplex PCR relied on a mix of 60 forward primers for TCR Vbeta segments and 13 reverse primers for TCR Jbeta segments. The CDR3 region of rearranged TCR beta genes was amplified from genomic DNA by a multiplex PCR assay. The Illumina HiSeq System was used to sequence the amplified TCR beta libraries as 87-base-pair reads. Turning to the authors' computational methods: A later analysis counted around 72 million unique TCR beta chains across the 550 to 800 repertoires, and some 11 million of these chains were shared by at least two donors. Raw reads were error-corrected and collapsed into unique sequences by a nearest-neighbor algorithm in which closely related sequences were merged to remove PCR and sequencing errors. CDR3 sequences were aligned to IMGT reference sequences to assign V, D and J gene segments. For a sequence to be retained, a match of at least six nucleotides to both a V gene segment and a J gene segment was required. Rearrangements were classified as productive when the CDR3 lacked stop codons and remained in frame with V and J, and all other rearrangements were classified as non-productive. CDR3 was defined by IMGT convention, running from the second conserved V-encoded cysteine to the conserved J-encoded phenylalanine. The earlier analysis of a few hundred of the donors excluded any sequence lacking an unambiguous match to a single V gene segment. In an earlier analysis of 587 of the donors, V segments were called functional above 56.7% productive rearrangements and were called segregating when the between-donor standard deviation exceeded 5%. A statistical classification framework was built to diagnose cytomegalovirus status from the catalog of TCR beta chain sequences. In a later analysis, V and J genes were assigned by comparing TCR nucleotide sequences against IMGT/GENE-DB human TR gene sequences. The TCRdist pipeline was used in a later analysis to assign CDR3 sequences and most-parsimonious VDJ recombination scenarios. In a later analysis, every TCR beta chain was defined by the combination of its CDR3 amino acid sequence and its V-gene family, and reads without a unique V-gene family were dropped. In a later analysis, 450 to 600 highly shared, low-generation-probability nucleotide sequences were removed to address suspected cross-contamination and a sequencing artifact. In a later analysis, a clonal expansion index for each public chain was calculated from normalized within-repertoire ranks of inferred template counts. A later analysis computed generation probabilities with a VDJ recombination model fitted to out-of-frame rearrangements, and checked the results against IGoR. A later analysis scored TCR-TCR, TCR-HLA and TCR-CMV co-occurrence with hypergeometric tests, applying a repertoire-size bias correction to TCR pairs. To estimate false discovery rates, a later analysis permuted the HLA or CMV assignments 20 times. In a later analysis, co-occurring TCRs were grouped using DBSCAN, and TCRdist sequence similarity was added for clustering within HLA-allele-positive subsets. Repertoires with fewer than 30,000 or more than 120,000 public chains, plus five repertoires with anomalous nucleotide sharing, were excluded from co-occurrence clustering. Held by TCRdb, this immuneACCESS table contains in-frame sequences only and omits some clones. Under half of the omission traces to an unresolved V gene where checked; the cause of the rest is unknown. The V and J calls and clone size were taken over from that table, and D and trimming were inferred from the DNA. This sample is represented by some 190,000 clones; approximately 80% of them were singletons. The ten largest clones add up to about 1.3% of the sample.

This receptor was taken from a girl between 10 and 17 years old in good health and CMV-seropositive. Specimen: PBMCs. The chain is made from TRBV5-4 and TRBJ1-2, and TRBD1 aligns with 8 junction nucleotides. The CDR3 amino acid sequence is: CATLSRTGSPYGYTF. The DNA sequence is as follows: TGTGCCACCCTGTCCAGGACAGGGTCCCCCTATGGCTACACCTTC.